This entry features one TCR beta chain sequence. What antigen it recognizes has not been identified. No quality values exist for individual bases; no much larger clone is one base distant. TCRB CDR3 regions were amplified from about 2 ug genomic DNA, or all available DNA if less, using the immunoSEQ assay. For multiplex PCR, 60 forward primers for TCR V beta segments and 13 reverse primers for J beta segments were used. Synthetic control templates were spiked into each sample at limiting dilution to estimate reads per starting template. The Illumina HiSeq System generated 87 bp sequencing reads. Concerning the study's data processing: PCR and sequencing errors were removed by a nearest neighbor algorithm that merged closely related sequences. TCR overlap was defined as the percentage of unique tumor TCR beta sequences that were also found in the peripheral blood of the same patient. The table was pulled from immuneACCESS by TCRdb, which kept in-frame rearrangements only. Such tables lose some clones; where checked, under half of the loss comes from unresolved V genes, and the rest has no known cause. V and J calls and clone size are as listed in that table; D and trimming were resolved from the DNA. In this sample the table shows about 76,000 clones, roughly 91% of which occur a single time. The ten largest clones represent around 2.1% of the sample.

This specimen belongs to a study of glioma-infiltrating T cells after dendritic cell vaccination (dated by TCRdb to about 2016). Notes on the research overall: The cohort comprised around 15 glioblastoma patients from Phase I and II dendritic cell vaccination trials, 9 newly diagnosed and 6 with recurrent disease. In glioblastoma patients vaccinated with dendritic cells, deep sequencing of TCR beta CDR3 regions served to measure tumor-infiltrating lymphocyte content and to compare repertoires between tumor and blood. Survival after dendritic cell vaccination was correlated with TCR sequencing metrics, such as TIL content and the overlap between tumor and blood repertoires. Three intradermal dendritic cell vaccine injections were administered to patients at biweekly intervals in the arm below the axilla. The vaccine was prepared from monocyte-derived dendritic cells that were cultured for roughly seven days with IL-4 and GM-CSF and then pulsed overnight with autologous tumor lysate. Between the early 2000s and the early 2010s, the patients were given dendritic cell vaccination pulsed with autologous tumor lysate.

Sample time point, as interpreted from the label and publication: after dendritic cell vaccination, including at tumor progression/relapse. To be selected, patients needed enough residual fresh-frozen tumor tissue and more than two years of available survival data. An isocitrate dehydrogenase mutation was not carried by any of the glioblastoma patients, although molecular status was otherwise variable. PBMC collection took place before vaccination, two weeks after the third vaccination, and at tumor progression if progression occurred. The Qiagen DNeasy Blood extraction Kit was used for extraction of genomic DNA. Results and caveats for the whole study, not just this receptor: Higher estimated pretreatment TIL content predicted longer time to progression and overall survival after dendritic cell vaccination. TCR clonality showed no direct relationship with survival, which suggests that a diverse polyclonal response may be important. The response model built on TCR overlap across three groups was characterized as speculative, with prospective validation still needed. The cohort was small and heterogeneous, and full blood and tumor sets were available for few patients, with initial-recurrent tumor pairs available for even fewer patients.

Inclusive of the bounding cysteine and phenylalanine, the CDR3 is 15 residues long. The read is trimmed to its CDR3 DNA, 45 bases read in frame from base 1. After removal of 4 bases from V and 5 bases from J, the junction retains 11 bases not matched to a gene. The CDR1 and CDR2 encoded by the germline V gene are SQVTM and ANQGSEA. The receptor comes from a human donor with glioblastoma. The specimen comprised blood, sampled after dendritic cell vaccination. The chain joins TRBV29-1 to TRBJ2-7; 10 nucleotides in the junction match TRBD1. The DNA sequence is given as TGCAGCGTTGCCAGACAGGGGGCGCGATCCGACGAGCAGTACTTC. Translation gives CSVARQGARSDEQYF.